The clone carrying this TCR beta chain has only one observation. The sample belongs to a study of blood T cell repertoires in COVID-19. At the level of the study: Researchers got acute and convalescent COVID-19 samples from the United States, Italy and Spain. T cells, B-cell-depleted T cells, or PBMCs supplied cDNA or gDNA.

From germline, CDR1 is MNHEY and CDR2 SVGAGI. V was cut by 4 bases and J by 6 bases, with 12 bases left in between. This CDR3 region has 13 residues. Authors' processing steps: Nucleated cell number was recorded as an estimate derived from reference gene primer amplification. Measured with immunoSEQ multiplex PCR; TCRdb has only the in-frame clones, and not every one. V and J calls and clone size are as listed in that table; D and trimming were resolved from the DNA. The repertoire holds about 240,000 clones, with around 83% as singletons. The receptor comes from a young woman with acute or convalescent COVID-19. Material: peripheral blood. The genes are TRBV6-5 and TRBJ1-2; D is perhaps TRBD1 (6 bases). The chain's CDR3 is CASSWQGLDGYTF. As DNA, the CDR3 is TGTGCCAGCAGTTGGCAGGGGCTTGATGGCTACACCTTC.